The clone carrying this T cell receptor (beta chain) is medium-sized within its sample. Its antigen is currently unknown. The data were taken from a study of cytomegalovirus exposure and HLA in healthy donors. Study-wide findings and caveats: As was reported, the classifier diagnosed cytomegalovirus status with high specificity and sensitivity.

Among the 120 subjects of the validation cohort, separate from the roughly 730-subject first cohort, were the donors. Data came from immunoSEQ multiplex PCR; TCRdb stores just in-frame clones and leaves some out. The table has around 70,000 clones, nearly 95% seen once. The CDR3 totals 15 residues. V trimming: 6 bases; J trimming: 3 bases; junction bases outside the gene matches: 5. The germline CDR1 and CDR2 sequences are SNHLY and FYNNEI. The specimen sequenced was PBMCs. This chain uses TRBV2 with TRBJ1-5, with 10 bases identical to TRBD1. The clonotype was recovered from a young man in good health and CMV-seropositive. CDR3 sequence (DNA): TGTGCCAGCAGAGCGACAGGGGGCTCCAATCAGCCCCAGCATTTT. It specifies CASRATGGSNQPQHF.